This T cell receptor (beta chain) was sequenced during a study of T cell changes during pregnancy in multiple sclerosis. This CDR3 has 13 amino acids. In germline, CDR1 is SGHVS, CDR2 FQNEAQ. V was pared by 4 bases and J by 2 bases, with 7 bases between. Sequencing used immunoSEQ multiplex PCR; TCRdb keeps in-frame clones, though not all of them. This table has 14,000 or so clones, over 90% appearing once. The rearrangement links TRBV7-8 to TRBJ2-3; D remains unclear. The sequenced sample was peripheral blood, obtained in the second trimester of pregnancy. This clonotype originated in a female donor in good health, enrolled as a control in a pregnancy study. The CDR3 DNA reads TGTGCCAGCAGCTCCGACTTCACAGATACGCAGTATTTT. Its protein product is CASSSDFTDTQYF.